The rows below give T cell receptor beta chains drawn from one sample of a study of CD8 T cells in Susac syndrome. TCRdb fed the immunoSEQ multiplex PCR reads into MiXCR, producing one record per CDR3 protein. The sample consists of some 260,000 distinct CDR3 sequences, approximately 85% of them appearing once. The sample comprised CD8+ T cells from PBMCs. The receptor set was obtained from a human donor with multiple sclerosis. CDR3s include the opening cysteine and the closing phenylalanine or tryptophan. The D gene is left open where the match is weak. Not every row has a clone size; where given, it reads once, few, many or a size class.

J gene	V gene	clone size	D gene	CDR3 protein	CDR3 DNA
TRBJ2-3	TRBV7-9	.	TRBD2	CASNVAGRVTDTQYF	TGTGCCAGCAACGTAGCGGGAAGGGTCACAGATACGCAGTATTTT
TRBJ2-1	TRBV13	.	.	CASSFITPGVGYNEQFF	TGTGCCAGCAGCTTTATCACACCGGGAGTTGGCTACAATGAGCAGTTCTTC
TRBJ2-1	TRBV9	.	.	CASSVVGRDEQFF	TGTGCCAGCAGCGTAGTAGGGAGAGATGAGCAGTTCTTC
TRBJ2-1	TRBV4-1	.	.	CASSQGRRGDERFF	TGCGCCAGCAGCCAAGGTCGGAGGGGCGATGAGCGGTTCTTC
TRBJ2-6	TRBV20-1	.	.	CSAYGETGANVLTF	TGCAGTGCTTATGGGGAAACGGGGGCCAACGTCCTGACTTTC
TRBJ2-2	TRBV6-1	.	TRBD2	CASSEAMWEGSGELFF	TGTGCCAGCAGTGAAGCCATGTGGGAGGGCTCGGGGGAGCTGTTTTTT
TRBJ2-1	TRBV2	.	.	CASSEEIRGGNEQFF	TGTGCCAGCAGTGAAGAAATCAGGGGAGGGAATGAGCAGTTCTTC
TRBJ2-1	TRBV19	.	TRBD2	CASSYSGSLNEQFF	TGTGCCAGTAGTTATAGCGGGAGCCTCAATGAGCAGTTCTTC
TRBJ1-2	TRBV29-1	.	.	CSVEGGGHHNNYGYTF	TGCAGCGTTGAAGGGGGTGGCCACCATAATAACTATGGCTACACCTTC
TRBJ1-3	TRBV18	.	.	CASSPPRGRNTIYF	TGTGCCAGCTCACCACCACGTGGTCGCAACACCATATATTTT
TRBJ2-2	TRBV20-1	.	.	CSAPLTSLGELFF	TGCAGTGCTCCTCTTACTAGTCTCGGGGAGCTGTTTTTT
TRBJ2-7	TRBV5-6	.	.	CASSLGGLEQYF	TGTGCCAGCAGCTTGGGAGGACTCGAGCAGTACTTC
TRBJ1-1	TRBV11-2	.	.	CASSFLGAEAFF	TGTGCCAGCAGCTTCTTAGGAGCTGAAGCTTTCTTT
TRBJ1-2	TRBV7-9	.	.	CASNVDRTNF	TGTGCCAGCAACGTAGACAGGACCAACTTC
TRBJ2-5	TRBV25-1	.	TRBD1	CASKGQGQETQYF	TGTGCCAGCAAGGGACAGGGACAAGAGACCCAGTACTTC
TRBJ2-7	TRBV30	.	TRBD1	CAWRTGALYEQYF	TGTGCCTGGAGGACAGGGGCCCTCTACGAGCAGTACTTC
TRBJ2-2	TRBV27	.	TRBD2	CASSGAGRNTGELFF	TGTGCCAGCAGTGGAGCGGGAAGGAACACCGGGGAGCTGTTTTTT
TRBJ2-7	TRBV10-3	.	TRBD1	CAIGTGGASNEQYF	TGTGCCATCGGGACAGGGGGCGCTTCGAACGAGCAGTACTTC
TRBJ1-4	TRBV28	.	TRBD1	CASSTRGRAEKLFF	TGTGCCAGCAGTACCAGGGGGCGTGCTGAAAAACTGTTTTTT
TRBJ2-5	TRBV28	.	TRBD2	CASRSQERGYQETQYF	TGTGCCAGCAGATCCCAGGAGCGGGGATATCAAGAGACCCAGTACTTC
TRBJ1-6	TRBV24-1	.	.	CATSDSPLDSPLHF	TGTGCCACCAGTGATTCCCCGTTGGATTCACCCCTCCACTTT
TRBJ2-2	TRBV14	once	TRBD2	CASSQTGTSGPGELFF	TGTGCCAGCAGCCAAACTGGGACTAGCGGGCCCGGGGAGCTGTTTTTT
TRBJ2-1	TRBV2	.	.	CASTPGVGTYNEQFF	TGTGCCAGCACCCCGGGGGTGGGGACCTACAATGAGCAGTTCTTC
TRBJ2-3	TRBV10-3	few	.	CAARDTSTDTQYF	TGTGCTGCCCGGGACACCAGCACAGATACGCAGTATTTT
TRBJ2-4	TRBV11-2	once	.	CASSETRVKNIQYF	TGTGCCAGCAGCGAGACACGAGTCAAAAACATTCAGTACTTC
TRBJ2-7	TRBV4-1	few	TRBD2	CASSQIAGLYEQYF	TGCGCCAGCAGTCAAATAGCGGGACTCTACGAGCAGTACTTC
TRBJ2-7	TRBV27	.	.	CASSPAPGTTQEQYF	TGTGCCAGCAGCCCGGCCCCGGGGACAACCCAGGAGCAGTACTTC
TRBJ2-2	TRBV6-5	.	.	CASSYSFTDTGELFF	TGTGCCAGCAGTTACTCGTTCACGGACACCGGGGAGCTGTTTTTT
TRBJ2-3	TRBV27	few	.	CASSFSADTQYF	TGTGCCAGCAGTTTTAGCGCAGATACGCAGTATTTT
TRBJ2-4	TRBV28	.	.	CASTRDGKNIQYF	TGTGCCAGCACGAGGGACGGAAAAAACATTCAGTACTTC
TRBJ2-3	TRBV24-1	.	.	CATSDPPLLGTDTQYF	TGTGCCACCAGTGACCCCCCCCTCCTAGGCACAGATACGCAGTATTTT
TRBJ1-6	TRBV18	.	TRBD1	CASSPRKGDRDSPLHF	TGTGCCAGCTCACCACGGAAAGGGGACAGGGATTCACCCCTCCACTTT
TRBJ2-3	TRBV6-6	.	TRBD1	CASSYIDRAADTQYF	TGTGCCAGCAGTTATATCGACAGGGCGGCAGATACGCAGTATTTT
TRBJ2-1	TRBV5-1	.	.	CASSLASVEQFF	TGCGCCAGCAGCTTGGCTAGCGTTGAGCAGTTCTTC
TRBJ2-7	TRBV4-1	.	TRBD2	CASSQWSGGTSASYEQYF	TGCGCCAGCAGCCAATGGTCCGGCGGGACTAGCGCTTCCTACGAGCAGTACTTC
TRBJ2-7	TRBV2	.	.	CARGTGHGGTYEQYF	TGTGCCAGGGGTACGGGACACGGAGGCACCTACGAGCAGTACTTC
TRBJ2-3	TRBV6-5	.	.	CASSYSPGPTTDTQYF	TGTGCCAGCAGTTACTCTCCCGGTCCTACCACAGATACGCAGTATTTT
TRBJ2-7	TRBV18	once	.	CASSPSITSYEQYF	TGTGCCAGCTCACCATCTATTACCTCCTACGAGCAGTACTTC
TRBJ2-1	TRBV28	.	TRBD1	CASRRGTYNEQFF	TGTGCCAGCCGCAGGGGGACCTACAATGAGCAGTTCTTC
TRBJ2-7	TRBV28	.	TRBD2	CASSSKRTSGYPNEQYF	TGTGCCAGCAGTAGCAAGAGGACTAGCGGCTACCCAAACGAGCAGTACTTC
TRBJ2-5	TRBV25-1	.	TRBD1	CASSAPGARDRGREATQYF	TGTGCCAGCAGTGCTCCCGGGGCGCGGGACAGGGGGCGGGAAGCGACCCAGTACTTC
TRBJ2-7	TRBV19	.	TRBD2	CANVAGVGSYEQYF	TGTGCCAACGTAGCGGGAGTAGGTTCCTACGAGCAGTACTTC
TRBJ2-1	TRBV7-9	few	TRBD1	CASSLSQGAYNEQFF	TGTGCCAGCAGCTTATCACAGGGGGCCTACAATGAGCAGTTCTTC
TRBJ2-7	TRBV2	few	TRBD1	CASSYGTETYEQYF	TGTGCCAGCAGTTACGGGACAGAAACCTACGAGCAGTACTTC
TRBJ2-1	TRBV12-3/TRBV12-4	.	TRBD2	CASSFGGLAVNNEQFF	TGTGCCAGCAGCTTCGGAGGACTAGCGGTAAACAATGAGCAGTTCTTC
TRBJ2-7	TRBV6-1	few	TRBD2	CASSALLAETSYEQYF	TGTGCCAGCAGTGCACTACTAGCGGAAACTTCCTACGAGCAGTACTTC
TRBJ2-2	TRBV28	.	.	CATARRANTGELFF	TGTGCTACTGCTCGCAGGGCTAACACCGGGGAGCTGTTTTTT
TRBJ2-2	TRBV25-1	.	TRBD2	CASKTSLNTGELFF	TGTGCCAGTAAGACTAGCCTGAACACCGGGGAGCTGTTTTTT
TRBJ2-1	TRBV12-3/TRBV12-4	few	TRBD2	CASRSRGGLRRDEQFF	TGTGCCAGCAGGTCCCGCGGGGGACTTAGACGCGATGAGCAGTTCTTC
TRBJ2-7	TRBV7-9	.	.	CASSLRSWEQYF	TGTGCCAGCAGCTTAAGGTCTTGGGAGCAGTACTTC
TRBJ2-1	TRBV3-1	.	.	CASSNSGRTSWNEQFF	TGTGCCAGCAGCAACTCCGGCCGGACCTCGTGGAATGAGCAGTTCTTC
TRBJ2-7	TRBV25-1	.	TRBD1	CATGTAWEQYF	TGTGCCACCGGGACAGCCTGGGAGCAGTACTTC